The rows below give T cell receptor beta chains drawn from one sample of a study of patients with pleural tuberculosis. Each CDR3 protein is one row after TCRdb ran MiXCR on the reads. The sample has 29,000 or so distinct CDR3 sequences, more than 15% seen once. Material for sequencing was peripheral blood. Receptor source: a human donor with pleural tuberculosis. The CDR3 runs from the conserved cysteine through the conserved F or W. D genes are given only for firm matches.

cdr3_length j_call d_call v_call cdr3_aa
18 TRBJ2-1 TRBD2 TRBV27 CASSLWGTSGRYGNEQFF
14 TRBJ1-3 TRBD1 TRBV9 CASSVAGGWNTIYF
16 TRBJ2-2 TRBD2 TRBV6-2/TRBV6-3 CASSYLGLAGAGELFF
14 TRBJ1-1 . TRBV9 CASSVESRNTEAFF
16 TRBJ1-3 . TRBV4-1 CASSHPLRGTGNTIYF
13 TRBJ2-3 . TRBV28 CASRSARTDTQYF
15 TRBJ1-5 . TRBV20-1 CSAREMRGGLQPQHF
13 TRBJ2-3 . TRBV28 CASGSSSTDTQYF
15 TRBJ2-1 TRBD2 TRBV5-4 CASSSGRAGHNEQFF
13 TRBJ2-5 . TRBV27 CASSFVGAETQYF
14 TRBJ2-4 TRBD2 TRBV5-1 CASSFGTRENIQYF
14 TRBJ1-2 TRBD1 TRBV28 CAAEAGGPFIGYTF
16 TRBJ2-1 . TRBV6-1 CASSFGLRLGYNEQFF
16 TRBJ1-2 TRBD1 TRBV28 CASSFQGARILRGYTF
13 TRBJ1-2 . TRBV12-3/TRBV12-4 CASSHSGDYGYTF
12 TRBJ1-2 . TRBV10-3 CAISEGSGGYTF
16 TRBJ2-3 TRBD2 TRBV7-2 CASGHRAGLELYTQYF
15 TRBJ2-1 TRBD1 TRBV12-3/TRBV12-4 CASSPTGSSYNEQFF
14 TRBJ1-1 . TRBV6-2/TRBV6-3 CASGQPGQFTEAFF
14 TRBJ2-1 TRBD1 TRBV2 CASTSQGALNEQFF
15 TRBJ2-6 TRBD1 TRBV6-1 CASSRGQGAANVLTF
15 TRBJ2-5 TRBD1 TRBV12-3/TRBV12-4 CASSLYGTGEETQYF
17 TRBJ2-3 . TRBV7-9 CASSFDSLRASTDTQYF
13 TRBJ2-2 . TRBV7-6 CASSLGPTGELFF
14 TRBJ2-1 . TRBV15 CATSSTAVSYEQFF
13 . . TRBV6-2/TRBV6-3 CASSYGSSQPQYF
15 TRBJ2-1 . TRBV7-9 CASSQPADVHNEQFF
13 TRBJ1-5 . TRBV19 CASSFTGNQPQHF
12 TRBJ1-2 . TRBV27 CCSSGRGGGYTF
20 TRBJ2-7 TRBD2 TRBV4-2 CASSQVRGTSGSGFVYEQYF
10 TRBJ2-7 . TRBV5-4 CARRNYEQYF
13 TRBJ1-1 . TRBV7-9 CASRGTLNTEAFF
15 TRBJ2-1 TRBD2 TRBV6-2/TRBV6-3 CATRTSGGAGDEQFF
14 TRBJ2-7 . TRBV20-1 CSAMRVDQSYEQYF
12 TRBJ1-2 . TRBV24-1 CATSDGGWGYTF
14 TRBJ1-1 . TRBV12-3/TRBV12-4 CASSLSSLNTGAFF
12 TRBJ1-5 . TRBV12-3/TRBV12-4 CASPQSGQPQHF
14 TRBJ2-2 TRBD1 TRBV6-1 CASGQGEFGRELFF
17 TRBJ2-3 TRBD2 TRBV6-1 CASSVGTSDLRTDTQYF
13 TRBJ2-7 TRBD1 TRBV20-1 CSAVDRGSYEQYF
15 TRBJ2-6 . TRBV6-2/TRBV6-3 CASRGGRSGANVLTF
16 TRBJ2-1 TRBD2 TRBV11-3 CASSLEGGSSYNEQFF
14 TRBJ1-1 . TRBV19 CASSWLTGNTEAFF
11 TRBJ1-1 . TRBV10-3 CATNSPEQAFF
13 TRBJ1-5 . TRBV27 CASGRGDNQPQHF
13 TRBJ1-1 . TRBV3-1 CASIPHGLAEAFF
15 TRBJ1-2 TRBD1 TRBV25-1 CASSDRTGGSYGYTF
14 TRBJ1-1 . TRBV4-2 CASSQDSRGIEAFF
13 TRBJ1-2 TRBD1 TRBV30 CACPGTGMYGYTF
14 TRBJ2-3 . TRBV29-1 CSVRQLNLEDTQYF
14 TRBJ2-2 . TRBV19 CASSFRVNTGELFF
14 TRBJ2-3 . TRBV11-2 CASSFIGSPDTQYF
17 TRBJ1-2 TRBD1 TRBV6-6 CASSYSSTGQGRYGYTF
15 TRBJ2-1 TRBD2 TRBV20-1 CSARDRRGGDNEQFF
13 TRBJ1-1 . TRBV6-4 CASSERMDTEASF
10 TRBJ2-1 . TRBV29-1 CSGWADEQFF
16 TRBJ1-5 . TRBV6-6 CASSYSMGASNQPQHF
13 TRBJ2-3 . TRBV7-9 CASSLSHTDTQYF
12 TRBJ1-1 TRBD1 TRBV29-1 CSAQGAGTEAFF
13 TRBJ2-1 . TRBV5-1 CASSLGYNNEQFF